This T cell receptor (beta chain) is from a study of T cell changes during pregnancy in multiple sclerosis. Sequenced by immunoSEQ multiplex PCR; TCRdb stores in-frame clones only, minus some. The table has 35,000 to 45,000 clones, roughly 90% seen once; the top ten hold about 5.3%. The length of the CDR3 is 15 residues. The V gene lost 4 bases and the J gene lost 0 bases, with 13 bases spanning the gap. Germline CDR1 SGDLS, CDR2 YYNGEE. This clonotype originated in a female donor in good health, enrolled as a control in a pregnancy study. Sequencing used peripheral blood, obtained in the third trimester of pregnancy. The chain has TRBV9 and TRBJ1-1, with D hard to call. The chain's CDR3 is CASSHEERMNTEAFF. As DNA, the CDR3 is TGTGCCAGCAGCCACGAGGAGCGTATGAACACTGAAGCTTTCTTT. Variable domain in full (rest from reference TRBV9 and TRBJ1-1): DSGVTQTPKHLITATGQRVTLRCSPRSGDLSVYWYQQSLDQGLQFLIQYYNGEERAKGNILERFSAQQFPDLHSELNLSSLELGDSALYFCASSHEERMNTEAFFGQGTRLTVV.